This entry concerns a single TCR beta chain. The data originate from a study of identical twins. TCRdb passed the 5' RACE reads through MiXCR, listing each CDR3 protein once. The sample includes around 290,000 distinct CDR3 sequences, roughly 9.8% of them seen just once. The data were also submitted as part of a second study, on yellow fever vaccine responses in identical twins.

Material for sequencing was CD8+ T cells sorted from blood. The origin of this receptor is a woman between 18 and 29 years old in good health.

This chain's CDR3 is CAWSRGQGPQPQHF. CDR3 nucleotide sequence: TGTGCCTGGAGTCGGGGACAGGGCCCTCAGCCCCAGCATTTT. The chain uses TRBV30 and TRBJ1-5, with TRBD1 matching over 9 bases. Germline V lookup: CDR1 GTSNPN, CDR2 SVGIG (reference sequence). There are 14 residues in the CDR3. V shed 2 bases and J 6 bases; nucleotides not matched to a gene: 5.